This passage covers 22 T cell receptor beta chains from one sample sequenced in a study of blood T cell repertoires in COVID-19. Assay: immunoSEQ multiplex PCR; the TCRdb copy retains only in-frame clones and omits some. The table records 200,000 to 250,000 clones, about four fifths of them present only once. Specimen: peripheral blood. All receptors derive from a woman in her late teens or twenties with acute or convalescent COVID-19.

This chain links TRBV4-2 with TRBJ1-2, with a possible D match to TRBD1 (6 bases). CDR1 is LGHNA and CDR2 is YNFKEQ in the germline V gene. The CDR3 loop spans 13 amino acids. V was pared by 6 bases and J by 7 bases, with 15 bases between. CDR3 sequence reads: CASSDLGGSGYTF. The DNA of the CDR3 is TGTGCCAGCAGTGATCTAGGGGGAAGTGGCTACACCTTC.

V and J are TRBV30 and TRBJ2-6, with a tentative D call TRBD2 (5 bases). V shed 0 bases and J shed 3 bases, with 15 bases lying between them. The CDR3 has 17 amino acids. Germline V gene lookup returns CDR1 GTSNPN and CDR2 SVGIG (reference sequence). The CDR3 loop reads CAWSVASLKGGANVLTF. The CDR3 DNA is TGTGCCTGGAGTGTGGCTAGCCTGAAGGGTGGGGCCAACGTCCTGACTTTC.

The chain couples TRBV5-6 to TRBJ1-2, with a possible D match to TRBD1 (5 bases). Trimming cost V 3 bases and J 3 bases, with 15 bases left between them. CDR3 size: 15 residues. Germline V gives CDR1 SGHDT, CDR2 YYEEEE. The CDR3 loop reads CASSSRGNSHYGYTF. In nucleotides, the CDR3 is TGTGCCAGCAGCTCGCGGGGGAACAGCCACTATGGCTACACCTTC.

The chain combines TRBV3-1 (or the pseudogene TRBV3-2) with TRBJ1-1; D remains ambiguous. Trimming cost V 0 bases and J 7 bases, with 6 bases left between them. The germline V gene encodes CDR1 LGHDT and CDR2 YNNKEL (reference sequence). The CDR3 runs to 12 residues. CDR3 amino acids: CASSQDRVEAFF. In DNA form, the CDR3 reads TGTGCCAGCAGCCAAGATCGAGTTGAAGCTTTCTTT.

The CDR3 bases are TGTGCCAGCCGACAGGGAGGATACACTGAAGCTTTCTTT. Amino acid sequence: CASRQGGYTEAFF. The rearrangement uses TRBV27 and TRBJ1-1; 7 nucleotides match TRBD1. CDR3 size: 13 residues. Germline CDR1 reads MNHEY; CDR2 reads SMNVEV (reference sequence). The J segment lost 3 bases and the V segment lost 8 bases, leaving 6 bases of the junction unmatched.

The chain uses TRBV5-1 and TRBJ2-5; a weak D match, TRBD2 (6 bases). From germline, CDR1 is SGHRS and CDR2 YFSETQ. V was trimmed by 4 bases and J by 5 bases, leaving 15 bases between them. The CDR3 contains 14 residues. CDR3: CASSRETSRETQYF. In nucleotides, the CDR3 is TGCGCCAGCAGCCGTGAGACTAGTAGGGAGACCCAGTACTTC.

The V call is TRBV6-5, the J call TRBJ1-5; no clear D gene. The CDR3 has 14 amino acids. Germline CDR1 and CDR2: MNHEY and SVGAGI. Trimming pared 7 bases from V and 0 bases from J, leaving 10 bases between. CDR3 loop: CASIPTLSNQPQHF. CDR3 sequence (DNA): TGTGCCAGCATTCCCACTCTTAGCAATCAGCCCCAGCATTTT.

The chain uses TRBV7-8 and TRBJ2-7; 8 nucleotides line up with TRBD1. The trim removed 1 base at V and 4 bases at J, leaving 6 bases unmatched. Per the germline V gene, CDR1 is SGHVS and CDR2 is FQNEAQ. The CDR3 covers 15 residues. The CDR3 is CASSLGGTGAYEQYF. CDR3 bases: TGTGCCAGCAGCTTAGGTGGGACAGGAGCTTACGAGCAGTACTTC.

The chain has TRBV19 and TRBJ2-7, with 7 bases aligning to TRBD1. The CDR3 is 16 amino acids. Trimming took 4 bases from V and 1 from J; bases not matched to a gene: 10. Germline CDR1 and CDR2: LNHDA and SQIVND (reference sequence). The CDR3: CASSNRGQDPSYEQYF. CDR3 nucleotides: TGTGCCAGTAGTAATCGTGGACAGGACCCTTCCTACGAGCAGTACTTC.

The CDR3 spells CASSPGLPRDSPLHF. The CDR3 bases are TGTGCCAGCAGCCCAGGCCTTCCCAGGGATTCACCCCTCCACTTT. This chain uses TRBV9 with TRBJ1-6; TRBD1 is a possible D gene (5 bases). The V and J ends lost 4 bases and 8 bases respectively, with 16 bases between them. The CDR3 has 15 residues. Germline CDR1 is SGDLS and CDR2 is YYNGEE.

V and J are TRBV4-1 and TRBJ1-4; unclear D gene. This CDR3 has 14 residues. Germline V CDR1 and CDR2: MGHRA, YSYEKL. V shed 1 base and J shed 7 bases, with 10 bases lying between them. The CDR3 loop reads CASSQGLRGEKLFF. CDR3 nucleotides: TGCGCCAGCAGCCAAGGGCTTCGGGGTGAAAAACTGTTTTTT.

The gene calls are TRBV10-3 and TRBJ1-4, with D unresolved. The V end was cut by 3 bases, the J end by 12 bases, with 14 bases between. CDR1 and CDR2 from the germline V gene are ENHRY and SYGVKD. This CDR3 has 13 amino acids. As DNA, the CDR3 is TGTGCCATCAGTGATTTTAATACGAGAGAACTGTTTTTT. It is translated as CAISDFNTRELFF.

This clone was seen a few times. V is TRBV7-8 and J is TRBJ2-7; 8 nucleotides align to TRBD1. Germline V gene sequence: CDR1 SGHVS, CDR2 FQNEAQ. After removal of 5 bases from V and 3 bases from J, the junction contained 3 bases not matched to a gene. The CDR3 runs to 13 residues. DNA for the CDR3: TGTGCCAGCAGCAAAACAGGGGGCTACGAGCAGTACTTC. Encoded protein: CASSKTGGYEQYF.

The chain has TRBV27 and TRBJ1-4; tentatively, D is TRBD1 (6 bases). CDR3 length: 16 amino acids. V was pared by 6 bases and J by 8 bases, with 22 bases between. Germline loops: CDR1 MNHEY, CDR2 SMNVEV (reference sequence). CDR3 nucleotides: TGTGCCAGCAGATTGATGGGAAAACAGGGAGTCGAAAAACTGTTTTTT. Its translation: CASRLMGKQGVEKLFF.

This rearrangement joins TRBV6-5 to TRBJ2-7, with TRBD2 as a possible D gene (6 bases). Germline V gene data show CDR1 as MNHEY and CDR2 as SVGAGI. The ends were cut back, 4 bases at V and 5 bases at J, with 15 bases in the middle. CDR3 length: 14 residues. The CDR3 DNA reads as TGTGCCAGCAGTTTTGGCGGGAATTCAAACGAGCAGTACTTC. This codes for CASSFGGNSNEQYF.

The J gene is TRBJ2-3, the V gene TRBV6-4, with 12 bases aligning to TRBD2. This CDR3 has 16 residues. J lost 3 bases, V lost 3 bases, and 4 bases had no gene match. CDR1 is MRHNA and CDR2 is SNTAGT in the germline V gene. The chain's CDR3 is CASSELAGGGTDTQYF. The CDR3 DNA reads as TGTGCCAGCAGTGAACTAGCGGGAGGTGGAACAGATACGCAGTATTTT.

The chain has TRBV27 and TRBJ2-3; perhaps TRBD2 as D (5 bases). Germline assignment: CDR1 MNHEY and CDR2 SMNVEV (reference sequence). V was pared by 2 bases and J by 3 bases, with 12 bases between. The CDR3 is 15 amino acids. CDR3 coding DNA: TGTGCCAGCAGTTTAAATTCGGGGAAGACAGATACGCAGTATTTT. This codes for CASSLNSGKTDTQYF.

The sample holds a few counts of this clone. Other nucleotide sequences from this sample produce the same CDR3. The CDR3 is CASSVGGDYNEQFF. CDR3 DNA: TGTGCCAGTAGTGTTGGAGGGGACTACAATGAGCAGTTCTTC. This chain connects TRBV19 to TRBJ2-1; perhaps TRBD2 as D (6 bases). Germline V gene sequence: CDR1 LNHDA, CDR2 SQIVND (reference sequence). The CDR3 contains 14 residues. Between the trimmed V and J ends, which lost 5 bases and 3 bases, there was a span of 11 bases.

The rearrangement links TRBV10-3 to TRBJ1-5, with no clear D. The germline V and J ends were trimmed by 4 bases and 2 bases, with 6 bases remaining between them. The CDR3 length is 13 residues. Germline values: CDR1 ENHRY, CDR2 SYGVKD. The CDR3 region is CAISVEGNQPQHF. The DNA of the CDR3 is TGTGCCATCAGTGTAGAAGGCAATCAGCCCCAGCATTTT.

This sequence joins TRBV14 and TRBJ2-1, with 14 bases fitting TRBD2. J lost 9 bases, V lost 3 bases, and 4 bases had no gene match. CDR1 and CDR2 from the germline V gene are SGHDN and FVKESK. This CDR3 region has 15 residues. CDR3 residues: CASSQGLAGAREQFF. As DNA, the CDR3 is TGTGCCAGCAGCCAGGGACTAGCGGGAGCTCGTGAGCAGTTCTTC.

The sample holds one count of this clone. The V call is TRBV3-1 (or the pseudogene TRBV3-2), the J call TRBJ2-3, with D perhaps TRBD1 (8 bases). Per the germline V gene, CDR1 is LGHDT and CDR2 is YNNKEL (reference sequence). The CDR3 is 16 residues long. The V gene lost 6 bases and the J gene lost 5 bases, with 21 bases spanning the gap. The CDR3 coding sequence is TGTGCCAGCAGGAGGGGAGGGACAGGAGGAGGAGATACGCAGTATTTT. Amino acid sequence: CASRRGGTGGGDTQYF.

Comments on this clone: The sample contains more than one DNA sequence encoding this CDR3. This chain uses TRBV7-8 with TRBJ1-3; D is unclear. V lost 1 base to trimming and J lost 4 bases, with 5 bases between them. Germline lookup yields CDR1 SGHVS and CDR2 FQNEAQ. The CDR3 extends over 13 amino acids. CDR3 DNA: TGTGCCAGCAGCTTAGGGCAGGGAAACACCATATATTTT. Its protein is CASSLGQGNTIYF.